This TCR beta chain was recovered during a study of identical twins (dated by TCRdb to 2016 to 2017). Regarding the research as a whole: To test whether fetal clonotypes persist, this study deep-sequenced TCR alpha and beta repertoires from monozygotic twins, from unrelated adults of various ages, and from cord blood. To rule out contamination, the twin experiments were replicated at different times with different library preparation protocols.

What the work shows at the level of the full study, not this receptor alone: Recombination models systematically underestimated out-of-frame TCR alpha sharing in monozygotic twins but agreed with sharing between unrelated individuals. Fewer insertions were carried by abundant cord blood beta clonotypes; a weaker similar trend was observed in young adult naive repertoires, while no such trend was observed in memory repertoires. Out-of-frame TCR alpha sequences shared between twins showed an excess of low generation-probability sequences compared with coincidental sharing between unrelated individuals. Conclusions relied on cross-sectional statistical analysis, since the same donors could not be followed over many years. Invariant T cells such as MAIT and iNKT could partly confound zero-insertion analyses, though diverse VJ usage argued against this for most clonotypes. Excess twin sharing in beta out-of-frame sequences was weaker because fewer shared sequences lowered the signal-to-noise ratio.

Turning to this clonotype: The clone's antigen remains unknown. Base qualities are not at hand, and no much larger clone is one base apart.

Every donor was a healthy Caucasian. The twin cohort comprised three pairs of female monozygotic twins, all aged about 18 to 29 years. Peripheral blood mononuclear cells were used as the source from which RNA for TCR libraries was isolated. The CDR3 starts with the cysteine, ends with the phenylalanine, and has 13 residues. Left in the record is the CDR3 DNA by itself, 39 bases read in frame from the first base. Reading the germline V gene gives CDR1 MNHNS and CDR2 SASEGT. Between the V and J ends, shortened by 8 bases and 4 bases respectively, the junction contains 11 bases. The library was made by 5' RACE. TCRdb shows the sequencer as Illumina HiSeq 2000. A universal primer binding site was introduced by template switching, and a unique molecular identifier was present in the final cDNA, enabling accurate counting of TCR cDNA molecules. Specific primers in the conserved constant-segment region were used to synthesize first-strand cDNA for the TCR alpha and beta chains. To control for contamination, every cDNA library carried two barcodes: a SMART-Mk sample barcode plus Illumina barcodes. TruSeq adapter sequences, together with Illumina sample barcodes, were added in two successive PCR steps. Sequencing of the TCR alpha and beta cDNA libraries was done on the Illumina HiSeq platform using custom primers. On the authors' methods: MiGEC processed the raw reads to extract unique molecular identifiers, while MiXCR was used to determine the CDR3 positions. Recombination models were inferred per individual with the repgenHMM and IGoR tools using an EM algorithm. Shared clonotype analysis was performed with the tcR package in R, normalizing sharing by the product of cloneset sizes. To study raw recombination without the effects of thymic and clonal selection, out-of-frame nonproductive sequences were analyzed. TCRdb trimmed public reads at Q25 via fastp, called clones via MiXCR and kept in-frame beta chains. Here each entry gathers all rows of one CDR3 protein and keeps the most common genes and DNA. The V and J calls and clone size are TCRdb's, not the authors'. The sample profile shows about 890,000 distinct CDR3 sequences; around 12% of them were found once. 1.5% to 2% of the sample comes from the top ten.

These sequences were also reported in another study, on yellow fever vaccine responses in identical twins. According to the second study: According to the authors, in identical twins the way T cells responded to vaccination appeared partly convergent and partly personalized. Focusing on identical twins, the study followed the T cell clones that responded to the vaccine, and did so with precision.

The chain links TRBV6-1 with TRBJ2-2, with the D gene not confidently named. Material for sequencing was PBMCs. This TCR was recovered from a woman aged 18-29 years in good health. The nucleotide sequence reads as follows: TGTGCCAGCCAGAGGTCCCTCACCGGGGAGCTGTTTTTT. This encodes CASQRSLTGELFF.